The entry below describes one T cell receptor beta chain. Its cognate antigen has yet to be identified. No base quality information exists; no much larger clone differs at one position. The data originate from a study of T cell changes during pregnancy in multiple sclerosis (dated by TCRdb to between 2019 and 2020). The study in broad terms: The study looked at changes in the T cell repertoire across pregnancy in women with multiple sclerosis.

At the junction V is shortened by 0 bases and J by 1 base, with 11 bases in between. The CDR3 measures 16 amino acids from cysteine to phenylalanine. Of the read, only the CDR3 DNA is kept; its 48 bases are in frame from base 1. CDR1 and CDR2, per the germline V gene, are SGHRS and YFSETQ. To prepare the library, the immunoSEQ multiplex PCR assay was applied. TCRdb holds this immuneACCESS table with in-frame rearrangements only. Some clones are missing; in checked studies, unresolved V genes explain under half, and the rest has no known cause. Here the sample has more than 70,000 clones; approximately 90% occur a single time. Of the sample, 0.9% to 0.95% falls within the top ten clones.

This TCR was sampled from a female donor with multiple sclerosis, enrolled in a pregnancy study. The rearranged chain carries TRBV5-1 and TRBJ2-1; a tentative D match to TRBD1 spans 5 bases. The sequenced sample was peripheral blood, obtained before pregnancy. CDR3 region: CASSLAGPGSYNEQFF. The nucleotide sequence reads TGCGCCAGCAGCTTGGCCGGGCCAGGGTCCTACAATGAGCAGTTCTTC.